This TCR beta chain was observed in a study of blood T cells in healthy people across ages. Study-wide results and limits: While age rose, TCR beta diversity per million T cells dropped in a roughly linear way. Estimates based on one million T cells were treated as lower bounds. Both higher diversity and more naive CD4+ cells marked long-lived donors when set against aged donors.

Through a sample-barcoded 5' primer and a J-beta primer mix, a second PCR was run for roughly 6 to 11 cycles. A template-switch adaptor containing 12 random nucleotides labeled each cDNA molecule. TCRdb re-called the 5' RACE reads through MiXCR, storing one row per CDR3 protein. The table records 550,000 to 650,000 distinct CDR3 sequences, approximately 30% of them present only once. The J segment lost 5 bases and the V segment lost 2 bases, leaving 10 bases of the junction unmatched. The CDR3 sequence is 15 residues long. Germline CDR1 and CDR2: DFQATT and SNEGSKA (reference sequence). With respect to this clonotype: Its antigen is undetermined.

The receptor's source is a woman at least 80 years old in good health. What was sequenced was blood. The gene calls are TRBV20-1 and TRBJ2-5; 8 nucleotides match TRBD2. The DNA of the CDR3 is TGCAGTGCTAGATATCACGGGGGGGCCTTTGAGACCCAGTACTTC. Translating gives CSARYHGGAFETQYF.